One and the same sample provided the 11 T cell receptor beta chains below, sequenced in a study of T cell responses to AZD1222 COVID-19 vaccine. Profiled with immunoSEQ multiplex PCR; TCRdb holds only in-frame clones, not every one. The sample records roughly 100,000 clones, about 88% being singletons. This specimen consisted of peripheral blood, obtained on day 0 of AZD1222 vaccination. All receptors come from an adult in good health.

The chain employs TRBV5-1 and TRBJ2-1; D not certain. CDR1 is SGHRS and CDR2 is YFSETQ in the germline V gene. Trimming left V 2 bases short and J 8 bases short, with 8 bases between. There are 12 residues in the CDR3. CDR3 bases: TGCGCCAGCAGCTTCAGCTCCCATGAGCAGTTCTTC. It encodes CASSFSSHEQFF.

This clone was counted between two and nine times. The chain carries TRBV6-2 or TRBV6-3 and TRBJ1-5; D remains ambiguous. The CDR3 consists of 14 residues. V dropped 2 bases and J dropped 6 bases, with 11 bases sitting between them. The germline V gene has CDR1 MNHEY and CDR2 SVGEGT. The chain's CDR3 is CASSYPGMGQPQHF. The CDR3 coding sequence is TGTGCCAGCAGTTACCCGGGAATGGGTCAGCCCCAGCATTTT.

This chain joins TRBV3-1 (or the pseudogene TRBV3-2) and TRBJ2-7; 10 nucleotides line up with TRBD2. The V segment lost 5 bases and the J segment 2 bases; nucleotides outside the gene matches: 6. The CDR3 contains 15 residues. In germline, CDR1 is LGHDT, CDR2 YNNKEL (reference sequence). The CDR3 nucleotides read TGTGCCAGCAGCGCTGGACTAGCGGATACCTACGAGCAGTACTTC. Its protein is CASSAGLADTYEQYF.

The chain employs TRBV6-5 and TRBJ2-7, with 11 bases identical to TRBD2. Germline values: CDR1 MNHEY, CDR2 SVGAGI. CDR3 length equals 15 residues. V lost 6 bases, J lost 4 bases, and 8 bases stayed unmatched. CDR3: CASSTLAGAYYEQYF. CDR3 nucleotides: TGTGCCAGCAGCACACTAGCGGGGGCTTATTACGAGCAGTACTTC.

The chain combines TRBV18 with TRBJ2-4; either TRBD1 or TRBD2 may supply D (5 bases each). CDR1 and CDR2 from the germline V gene are KGHSH and LQKENI. This CDR3 is built from 14 residues. Trimming cost V 5 bases and J 1 base, with 9 bases left between them. The chain's CDR3 is CASSSREAKNIQYF. CDR3 nucleotide sequence: TGTGCCAGCTCATCCAGGGAGGCCAAAAACATTCAGTACTTC.

This chain connects TRBV7-6 to TRBJ1-6; D remains ambiguous. The germline gives CDR1 SGHVS, CDR2 FNYEAQ. This CDR3 contains 15 residues. V gave up 2 bases and J gave up 5 bases, with 10 bases separating them. CDR3 residues: CASSLWGPDNSPLHF. The CDR3 DNA follows: TGTGCCAGCAGCTTATGGGGTCCCGATAATTCACCCCTCCACTTT.

The V and J genes are TRBV24-1 and TRBJ2-1, with D uncertain. The CDR3 extends over 15 amino acids. The V end lost 8 bases, the J end lost 0 bases, and 13 bases lay between the germline ends. CDR1 is KGHDR, CDR2 SFDVKD, per germline. CDR3 coding DNA: TGTGCCACCATCCGGCCTAGGAGCTCCTACAATGAGCAGTTCTTC. Translation: CATIRPRSSYNEQFF.

This clone was seen more than once but under ten times. The CDR3, as DNA: TGTGCCAGCAGCTTAGCACTAGCGGGGGCCTACAATGAGCAGTTCTTC. Its protein is CASSLALAGAYNEQFF. This sequence joins TRBV7-9 and TRBJ2-1; 11 bases fit TRBD2. Germline CDR1 SEHNR, CDR2 FQNEAQ (reference sequence). Unmatched junction bases numbered 0, after V lost 0 bases and J lost 2 bases. The CDR3 consists of 16 residues.

The genes are TRBV11-1 and TRBJ1-2, with 9 bases aligning to TRBD1. The length of the CDR3 is 14 residues. Germline loops: CDR1 SGHAT, CDR2 FQDESV (reference sequence). The junction had 5 bases not matched to a gene; V was cut back by 3 bases and J by 6 bases. CDR3 region: CASSFAGQGHGYTF. In DNA, the CDR3 is TGTGCCAGCAGCTTTGCGGGACAGGGCCATGGCTACACCTTC.

This sequence joins TRBV3-1 (or the pseudogene TRBV3-2) and TRBJ1-1, with 10 nucleotides matching TRBD1. This CDR3 region has 17 residues. Germline CDR1 is LGHDT and CDR2 is YNNKEL (reference sequence). J lost 3 bases, V lost 4 bases, and 11 bases had no gene match. CDR3 sequence reads: CASSLGRGQGKDTEAFF. CDR3 nucleotides: TGTGCCAGCAGCCTTGGGCGGGGACAGGGGAAGGACACTGAAGCTTTCTTT.

The V gene is TRBV28, the J gene TRBJ2-2; D is unresolved. The CDR3 extends over 17 amino acids. Per the germline V gene, CDR1 is MDHEN and CDR2 is SYDVKM. V lost 7 bases to trimming and J lost 4 bases, with 22 bases between them. The DNA for the CDR3 is TGTGCCAGCATCCCCGACTCTGGGTTTCTGGGCACCGGGGAGCTGTTTTTT. Residues: CASIPDSGFLGTGELFF. The variable domain in full, completed from reference TRBV28 and TRBJ2-2, reads DVKVTQSSRYLVKRTGEKVFLECVQDMDHENMFWYRQDPGLGLRLIYFSYDVKMKEKGDIPEGYSVSREKKERFSLILESASTNQTSMYLCASIPDSGFLGTGELFFGEGSRLTVL.